This T cell receptor beta chain was found in a study of cytomegalovirus exposure and HLA in healthy donors. Study-level results: Presence/absence analyses treated sequencing depth as roughly uniform across donors.

As regards this clone: Its cognate antigen is unknown.

Researchers ran the PCR with 60 Vbeta and 13 Jbeta primers. Using immunoSEQ multiplex PCR, the repertoire was profiled, and TCRdb retains in-frame clones only, with some absent. The sample lists some 200,000 clones, 65% to 80% occurring once. The sequence came from a man in his fifties in good health and CMV-seronegative. Input material: PBMCs.

CDR3 region: CASSPWTQETQYF. The CDR3 DNA reads as TGTGCCAGCAGCCCCTGGACTCAAGAGACCCAGTACTTC. This chain connects TRBV7-9 to TRBJ2-5; tentatively, D is TRBD2 (5 bases). This CDR3 has 13 residues. Deletions cut 5 bases from V and 2 bases from J, with 9 bases between. From germline, CDR1 is SEHNR and CDR2 FQNEAQ (reference sequence).